This passage covers 2 T cell receptor beta chains from one sample sequenced in a study of shared clonotypes between healthy human individuals. The repertoire was sequenced with immunoSEQ multiplex PCR; TCRdb's copy has only in-frame clones and lacks some. Here the sample spans roughly 850,000 clones, roughly 96% being singletons. Naive CD8 populations comprised CD45RO-negative cells positively selected for CCR7, excluding terminally differentiated effector memory CD45RA+ cells. Sequenced: naive CD8+ T cells sorted from blood. The receptors shown here come from a man aged 25-45 years in good health.

The chain has TRBV6-1 and TRBJ2-1; TRBD1 matches at 7 bases. This CDR3 region has 13 residues. Trimming cost V 4 bases and J 4 bases; bases outside gene matches: 1. Germline V CDR1 and CDR2: MNHNS, SASEGT. CDR3: CASSADRYNEQFF. CDR3 coding DNA: TGTGCCAGCAGTGCGGACAGGTACAATGAGCAGTTCTTC.

The J gene is TRBJ1-2, the V gene TRBV9; D may be TRBD1 (5 bases). The ends were cut back, 4 bases at V and 6 bases at J, with 13 bases in the middle. This CDR3 has 13 residues. Germline V lookup: CDR1 SGDLS, CDR2 YYNGEE. CDR3 DNA: TGTGCCAGCAGCAGGGACTTCAGCGATGGCTACACCTTC. Residues: CASSRDFSDGYTF. Combining the CDR3 with reference TRBV9 and TRBJ1-2 gives the whole variable domain DSGVTQTPKHLITATGQRVTLRCSPRSGDLSVYWYQQSLDQGLQFLIQYYNGEERAKGNILERFSAQQFPDLHSELNLSSLELGDSALYFCASSRDFSDGYTFGSGTRLTVV.